This T cell receptor (beta chain) was recorded in a study of T-cell reconstitution after alpha-beta-depleted transplantation in children. Construction of the TCRbeta library involved unique molecular identifiers. TCRdb re-called the PCR reads through MiXCR, storing one row per CDR3 protein. The sample has about 58,000 distinct CDR3 sequences, roughly 46% seen once. Points on this clonotype: Its cognate antigen is unknown.

Whole-study findings and limits: In patients about two months after transplant, alpha-beta T cells reportedly arose from several hundred expanded graft clones. TCRbeta diversity was high at day 60 in some patients (a result of surviving recipient T cells and thymic progenitors). A year had passed since transplant, and T-cell counts and diversity by then came mostly from newly produced T cells.

The trim removed 0 bases at V and 3 bases at J, leaving 7 bases unmatched. Germline CDR1 SGHAT, CDR2 FQNNGV. This CDR3 region has 18 residues. The sequence derives from a male patient between 5 and 17 years old who had a stem cell transplant for acute lymphoblastic leukemia, so the T cells may come from the graft donor. Sequencing was performed on PBMCs, mostly from graft donor cells, taken 360 days after TCRalphabeta/CD19-depleted stem cell transplant. This chain joins TRBV11-2 and TRBJ2-7, with 14 bases that match TRBD2. CDR3 DNA: TGTGCCAGCAGCTTAGACGTGGGGACTAGCGGGGGAGTCTACGAGCAGTACTTC. It specifies CASSLDVGTSGGVYEQYF.